What follows are 9 T cell receptor beta chains derived from one specimen sequenced in a study of blood T cell repertoires in COVID-19. Measured with immunoSEQ multiplex PCR; TCRdb has only the in-frame clones, and not every one. The sample lists approximately 260,000 clones; about 81% were seen once. Sequencing was performed on PBMCs or T cells enriched from blood (not recorded which). Receptor source: a man aged 25 to 45 with acute COVID-19.

The chain recombines TRBV2 with TRBJ2-2; D gene ambiguous. V lost 3 bases and J 4 bases, leaving 9 bases between the germline ends. Germline loops: CDR1 SNHLY, CDR2 FYNNEI. The length of the CDR3 is 14 residues. CDR3 sequence reads: CASSDSLPTGELFF. The CDR3 region has the DNA TGTGCCAGCAGTGATTCCCTTCCCACCGGGGAGCTGTTTTTT.

This clone was detected only a few times. J is TRBJ1-2 and V is TRBV6-5, with 7 bases identical to TRBD1. V was pared by 7 bases and J by 4 bases, with 6 bases of the junction left unmatched. In germline, CDR1 is MNHEY, CDR2 SVGAGI. This CDR3 spans 13 amino acids. CDR3 region: CASNTQGGYGYTF. CDR3 in DNA: TGTGCCAGCAATACTCAGGGGGGCTATGGCTACACCTTC.

This clone was seen ten or more times. CDR3 coding DNA: TGTGCCAGCAGTCCGCTGGGACTAGCGGGGGACTACATTCAGTACTTC. It specifies CASSPLGLAGDYIQYF. The chain employs TRBV27 and TRBJ2-4; 14 nucleotides agree with TRBD2. CDR3 length equals 16 residues. Germline CDR1 and CDR2: MNHEY and SMNVEV (reference sequence). After removal of 5 bases from V and 8 bases from J, the junction contained 8 bases not matched to a gene.

The chain joins TRBV7-9 to TRBJ1-2; 8 nucleotides align to TRBD1. The V gene end was trimmed by 11 bases and the J gene end by 2 bases; junction bases not matched to a gene: 7. Germline assignment: CDR1 SEHNR and CDR2 FQNEAQ (reference sequence). The CDR3 consists of 13 residues. The DNA for the CDR3 is TGTGCCGCGACGGGACAGGCAAACTATGGCTACACCTTC. It yields the protein CAATGQANYGYTF.

The V call is TRBV4-1, the J call TRBJ1-1, with D possibly matching TRBD1 (5 bases). The CDR3 extends over 18 amino acids. Germline CDR1 is MGHRA and CDR2 is YSYEKL. The germline V and J ends were trimmed by 6 bases and 3 bases, with 26 bases remaining between them. The CDR3 DNA sequence: TGCGCCAGCAGAAAACGGGCGGGGCAGGGAGCGGAAGACACTGAAGCTTTCTTT. As protein: CASRKRAGQGAEDTEAFF.

The rearrangement uses TRBV7-6 and TRBJ2-5; TRBD2 matches 11 bases. Losses at the gene ends were 5 bases for V and 5 bases for J; bases not matched to a gene: 7. The CDR3 is 15 residues long. Germline values: CDR1 SGHVS, CDR2 FNYEAQ. The CDR3 loop is CASSLSGGAGETQYF. In DNA, the CDR3 is TGTGCCAGCAGCCTTAGCGGGGGGGCCGGGGAGACCCAGTACTTC.

Comment on this clone: The same CDR3 also results from other DNA sequences found in this sample. J is TRBJ2-1 and V is TRBV9; no firm D call. Germline values: CDR1 SGDLS, CDR2 YYNGEE. Trimming took off 2 bases at V and 6 bases at J, with 9 bases between the two ends. The length of the CDR3 is 13 residues. CDR3 nucleotides: TGTGCCAGCAGCGTTGGGCTGCGCAATGAGCAGTTCTTC. Protein: CASSVGLRNEQFF.

Comment on this clone: Germline and junction disagree at one end, which may indicate a read error. CDR3 sequence reads: CASSPSSGANVLTF. As DNA, the CDR3 is TGTGCCAGCTCCCCCAGCTCTGGGGCCAACGTCCTGACTTTC. The chain carries TRBV5-1 and TRBJ2-6, with D unclear. CDR1 and CDR2 from the germline V gene are SGHRS and YFSETQ. The CDR3 runs to 14 residues. The variable domain in full, with the rest retrieved from reference TRBV5-1 and TRBJ2-6, is KAGVTQTPRYLIKTRGQQVTLSCSPISGHRSVSWYQQTPGQGLQFLFEYFSETQRNKGNFPGRFSGRQFSNSRSEMNVSTLELGDSALYLCASSPSSGANVLTFGAGSRLTVL.

CDR3 DNA sequence: TGTGCCAGCGGACAGGGATCCTATGGCTACACCTTC. Amino acid sequence: CASGQGSYGYTF. The chain joins TRBV6-5 to TRBJ1-2; 8 positions agree with TRBD1. In germline, CDR1 is MNHEY, CDR2 SVGAGI. V trimming: 8 bases; J trimming: 4 bases; junction bases outside the gene matches: 3. The CDR3 totals 12 residues.